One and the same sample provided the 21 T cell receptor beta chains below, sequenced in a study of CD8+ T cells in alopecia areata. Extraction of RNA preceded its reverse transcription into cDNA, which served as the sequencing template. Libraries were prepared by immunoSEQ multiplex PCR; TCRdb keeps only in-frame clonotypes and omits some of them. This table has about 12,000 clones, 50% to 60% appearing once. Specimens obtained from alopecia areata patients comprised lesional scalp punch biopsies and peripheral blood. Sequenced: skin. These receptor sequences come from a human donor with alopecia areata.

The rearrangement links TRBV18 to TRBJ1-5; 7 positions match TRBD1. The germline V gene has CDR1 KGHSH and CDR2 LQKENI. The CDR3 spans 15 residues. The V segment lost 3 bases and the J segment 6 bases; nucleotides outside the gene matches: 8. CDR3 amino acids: CASSPETGQSQPQHF. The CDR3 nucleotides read TGTGCCAGCTCACCGGAGACAGGGCAAAGTCAGCCCCAGCATTTT.

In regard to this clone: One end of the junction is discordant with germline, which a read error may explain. CDR3 nucleotide sequence: TGCGCCAGCAGACAGTATAACACCAGGGAGCTGTTCTTT. Translated: CASRQYNTRELFF. The V gene is TRBV10-2, the J gene TRBJ2-2, with D perhaps TRBD1 or TRBD2 (5 bases each). Germline-derived CDR1 and CDR2 are WSHSY and SAAADI. This CDR3 is built from 13 residues.

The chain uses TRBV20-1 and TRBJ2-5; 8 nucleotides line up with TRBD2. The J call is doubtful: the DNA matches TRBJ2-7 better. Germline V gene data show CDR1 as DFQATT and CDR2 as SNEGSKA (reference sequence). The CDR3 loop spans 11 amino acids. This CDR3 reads CSPGLAYEQYF. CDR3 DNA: TGCAGTCCGGGACTAGCCTACGAGCAGTACTTC.

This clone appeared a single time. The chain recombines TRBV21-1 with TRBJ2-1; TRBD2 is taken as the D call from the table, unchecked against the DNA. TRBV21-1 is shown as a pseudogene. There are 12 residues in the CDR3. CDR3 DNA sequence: TGTGCCAGCAGCAAAGTCTACGGTGAGCAGTTCTTC. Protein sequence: CASSKVYGEQFF.

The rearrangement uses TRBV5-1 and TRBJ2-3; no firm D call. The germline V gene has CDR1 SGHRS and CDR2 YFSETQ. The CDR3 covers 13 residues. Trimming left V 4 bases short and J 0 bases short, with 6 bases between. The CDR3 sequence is CASSTDSTDTQYF. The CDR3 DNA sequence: TGCGCCAGCAGCACGGACAGCACAGATACGCAGTATTTT.

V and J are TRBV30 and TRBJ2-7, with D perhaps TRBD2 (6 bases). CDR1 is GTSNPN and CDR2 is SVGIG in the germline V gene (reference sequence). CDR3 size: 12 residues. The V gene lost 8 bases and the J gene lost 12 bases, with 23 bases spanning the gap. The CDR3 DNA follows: TGTGCCGCAAACCGGGACTCCTTGTATTCGTACTTC. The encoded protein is CAANRDSLYSYF.

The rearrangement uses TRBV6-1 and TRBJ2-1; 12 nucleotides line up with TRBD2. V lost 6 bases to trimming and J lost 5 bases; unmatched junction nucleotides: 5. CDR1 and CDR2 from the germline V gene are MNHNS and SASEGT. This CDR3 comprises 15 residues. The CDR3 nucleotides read TGTGCCAGCAGACTAGGACTAGCGGGAAACAATGAGCAGTTCTTC. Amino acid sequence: CASRLGLAGNNEQFF.

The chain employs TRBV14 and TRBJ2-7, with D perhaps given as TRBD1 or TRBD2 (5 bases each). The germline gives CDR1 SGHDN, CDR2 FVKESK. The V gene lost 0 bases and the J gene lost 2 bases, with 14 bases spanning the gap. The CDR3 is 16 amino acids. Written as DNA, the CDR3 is TGTGCCAGCAGCCAAGATGGGCCCGGGACCCCCTACGAGCAGTACTTC. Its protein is CASSQDGPGTPYEQYF.

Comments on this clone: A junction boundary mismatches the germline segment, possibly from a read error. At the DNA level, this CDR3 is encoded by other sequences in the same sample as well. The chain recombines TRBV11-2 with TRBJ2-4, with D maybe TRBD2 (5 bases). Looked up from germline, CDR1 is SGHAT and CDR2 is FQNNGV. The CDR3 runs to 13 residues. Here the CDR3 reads CASSSAGLNIQYF. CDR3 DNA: TGTGCCAGCAGCTCGGCGGGCCTAAACATCCAGTACTTC.

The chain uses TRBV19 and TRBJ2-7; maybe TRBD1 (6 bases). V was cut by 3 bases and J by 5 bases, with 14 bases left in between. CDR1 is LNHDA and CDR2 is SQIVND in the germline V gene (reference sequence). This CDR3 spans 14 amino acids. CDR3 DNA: TGTGCCAGTAGTATCCGAGGGACATACAACGAGCAGTACTTC. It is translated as CASSIRGTYNEQYF.

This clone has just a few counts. The DNA for the CDR3 is TGTGCCAGCAGTGAATACGCGACAGGCCTAAGGAACACCGGGGAGCTGTTTTTT. It codes for CASSEYATGLRNTGELFF. The chain joins TRBV6-1 to TRBJ2-2, with D tentatively TRBD1 (6 bases). The CDR3 length is 18 residues. Germline V gives CDR1 MNHNS, CDR2 SASEGT. Trimming cost V 2 bases and J 1 base, with 17 bases left between them.

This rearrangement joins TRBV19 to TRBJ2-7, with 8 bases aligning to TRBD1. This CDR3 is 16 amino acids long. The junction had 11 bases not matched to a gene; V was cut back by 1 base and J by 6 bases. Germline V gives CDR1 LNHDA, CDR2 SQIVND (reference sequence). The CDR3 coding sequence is TGTGCCAGTAGTATAGGACGTCCGAGGACAGGGCGCGAGCAGTACTTC. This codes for CASSIGRPRTGREQYF.

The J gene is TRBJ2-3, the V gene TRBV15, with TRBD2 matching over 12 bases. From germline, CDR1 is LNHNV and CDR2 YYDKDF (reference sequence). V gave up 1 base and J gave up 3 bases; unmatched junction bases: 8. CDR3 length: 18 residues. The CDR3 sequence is CATSRGLTSGRSTDTQYF. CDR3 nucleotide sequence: TGTGCCACCAGCAGAGGTCTGACTAGCGGGAGATCAACAGATACGCAGTATTTT.

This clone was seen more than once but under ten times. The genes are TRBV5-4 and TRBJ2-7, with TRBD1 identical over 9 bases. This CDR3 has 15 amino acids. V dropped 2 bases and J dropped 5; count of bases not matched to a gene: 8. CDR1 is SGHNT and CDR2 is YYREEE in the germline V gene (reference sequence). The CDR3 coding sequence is TGTGCCAGCAGCTTCCCACAGGGGGCAGGCAACGAGCAGTACTTC. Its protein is CASSFPQGAGNEQYF.

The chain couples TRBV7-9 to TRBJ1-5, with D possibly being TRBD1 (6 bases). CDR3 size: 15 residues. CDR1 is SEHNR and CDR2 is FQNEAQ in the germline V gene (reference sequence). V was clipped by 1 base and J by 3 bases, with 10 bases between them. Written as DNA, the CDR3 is TGTGCCAGCAGCTTAGGGGGGGGCGACAATCAGCCCCAGCATTTT. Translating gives CASSLGGGDNQPQHF.

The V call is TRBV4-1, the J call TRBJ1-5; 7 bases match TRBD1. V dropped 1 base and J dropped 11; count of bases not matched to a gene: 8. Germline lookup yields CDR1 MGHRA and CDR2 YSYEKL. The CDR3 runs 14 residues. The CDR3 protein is CASSQAQQGRAQHF. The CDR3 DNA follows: TGCGCCAGCAGCCAAGCCCAACAGGGGAGAGCCCAGCATTTT.

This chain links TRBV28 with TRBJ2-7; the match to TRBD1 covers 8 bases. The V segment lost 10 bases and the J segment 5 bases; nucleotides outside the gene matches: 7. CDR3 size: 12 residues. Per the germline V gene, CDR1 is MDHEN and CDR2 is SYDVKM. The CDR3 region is CAIRGLLHEQYF. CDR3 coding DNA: TGTGCCATCAGGGGGCTCCTACACGAGCAGTACTTC.

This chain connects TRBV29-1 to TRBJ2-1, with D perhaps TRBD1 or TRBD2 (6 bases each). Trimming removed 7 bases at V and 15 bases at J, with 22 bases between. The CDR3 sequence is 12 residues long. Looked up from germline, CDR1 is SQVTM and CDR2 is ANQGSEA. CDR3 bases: TGCAGCGCCGAGGGCGCGATATGGGGGGCGTTCTTC. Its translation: CSAEGAIWGAFF.

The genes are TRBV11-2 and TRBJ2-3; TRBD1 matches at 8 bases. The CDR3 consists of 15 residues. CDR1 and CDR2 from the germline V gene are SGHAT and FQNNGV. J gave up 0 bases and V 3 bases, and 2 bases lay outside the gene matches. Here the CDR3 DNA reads TGTGCCAGCAGCTTGGACAGGGCTAGCACAGATACGCAGTATTTT. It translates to CASSLDRASTDTQYF.

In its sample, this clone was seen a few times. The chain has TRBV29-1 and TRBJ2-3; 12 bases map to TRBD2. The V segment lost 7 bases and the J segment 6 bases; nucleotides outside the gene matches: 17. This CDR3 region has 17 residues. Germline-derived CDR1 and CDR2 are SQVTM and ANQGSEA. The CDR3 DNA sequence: TGCAGCGCGAGCGGTATTACTAGCGGGAGGACTGGTGATACGCAGTATTTT. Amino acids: CSASGITSGRTGDTQYF.

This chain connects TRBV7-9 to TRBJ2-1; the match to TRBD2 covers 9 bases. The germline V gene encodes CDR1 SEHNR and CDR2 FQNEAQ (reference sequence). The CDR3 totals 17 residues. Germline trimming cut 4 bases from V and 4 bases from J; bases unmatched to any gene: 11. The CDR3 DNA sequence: TGTGCCAGCAGCTCCCCCCGTGGACTAGCGCTATACAATGAGCAGTTCTTC. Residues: CASSSPRGLALYNEQFF.